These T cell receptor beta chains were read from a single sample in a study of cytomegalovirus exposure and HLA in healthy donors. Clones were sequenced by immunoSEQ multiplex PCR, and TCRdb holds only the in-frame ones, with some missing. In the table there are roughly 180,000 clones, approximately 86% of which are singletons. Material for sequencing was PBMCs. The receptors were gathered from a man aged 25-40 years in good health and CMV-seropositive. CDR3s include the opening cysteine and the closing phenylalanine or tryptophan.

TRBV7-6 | CASSLGGSTENYGYTF
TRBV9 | CASSVGTSVNTGELFF
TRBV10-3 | CAISSRGDGYTF
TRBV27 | CASSLRQGPSYNSPLHF
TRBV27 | CASSLSPGWYHGYTF
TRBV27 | CASSPSLADFPYEQYF
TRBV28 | CASSLFSRAGAADTQYF
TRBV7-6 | CASSRSRDYEQYF
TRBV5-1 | CASSLEIDNEQFF
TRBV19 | CASSPWGGDTGELFF
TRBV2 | CASMAGSAYEQYF
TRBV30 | CAWTGGSTDTQYF
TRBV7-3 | CASSPSLTVGGTDTQYF
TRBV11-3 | CATTTGSSYNEQFF
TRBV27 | CASSTPGQDYEQYF
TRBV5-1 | CASSLNGGELFF
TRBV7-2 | CASSQESGQINSPLHF
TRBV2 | CAGRPGHNLILAKNIQYF